These 10 T cell receptor beta chains share one sample of origin, sequenced in a study of blood T cell repertoires in COVID-19. Sequencing was performed with immunoSEQ multiplex PCR; in TCRdb, only in-frame clones are kept and a portion is missing. The data contain 230,000 or so clones, less than 90% of them singletons. The source material was peripheral blood. The receptors were sampled from a man aged 25 to 40 with active or convalescent COVID-19.

The chain couples TRBV9 to TRBJ1-5; D is undetermined. Per germline, CDR1 SGDLS and CDR2 YYNGEE. V lost 0 bases and J 0 bases, leaving 7 bases between the germline ends. The CDR3 is 15 amino acids. The CDR3 sequence is CASSVGLYSNQPQHF. Here the CDR3 DNA reads TGTGCCAGCAGCGTAGGACTATATAGCAATCAGCCCCAGCATTTT.

Here the CDR3 reads CASRTGGERNTEAFF. In DNA form, the CDR3 reads TGTGCCAGCAGGACAGGGGGCGAACGGAACACTGAAGCTTTCTTT. The chain has TRBV2 and TRBJ1-1; 10 bases fit TRBD1. Trimming at V came to 6 bases and at J to 1 base, leaving 5 bases not matched to a gene. Germline-derived CDR1 and CDR2 are SNHLY and FYNNEI. The CDR3 runs to 15 residues.

The chain combines TRBV11-2 with TRBJ2-7, with D perhaps TRBD2 (6 bases). Trimming left V 2 bases short and J 4 bases short, with 12 bases between. Per the germline V gene, CDR1 is SGHAT and CDR2 is FQNNGV. The length of the CDR3 is 14 residues. CDR3 in amino acids: CASSLYLGGYEQYF. DNA of the CDR3: TGTGCCAGCAGCTTATATCTGGGAGGATACGAGCAGTACTTC.

This chain links TRBV7-8 with TRBJ1-1, with D perhaps matching TRBD1 (6 bases). The germline CDR1 and CDR2 sequences are SGHVS and FQNEAQ. V lost 4 bases to trimming and J lost 0 bases, with 12 bases between them. The CDR3 contains 15 residues. This chain's CDR3 is CASSSETGLNTEAFF. The CDR3 DNA follows: TGTGCCAGCAGCTCAGAGACAGGATTGAACACTGAAGCTTTCTTT.

This clone appeared once. This sequence joins TRBV7-6 and TRBJ2-3; weak D call: TRBD2 (6 bases). In germline, CDR1 is SGHVS, CDR2 FNYEAQ. With 2 bases removed from V and 2 bases from J, the gap between germline ends came to 11 bases. This CDR3 has 15 amino acids. CDR3 sequence reads: CASSLTTGDTDTQYF. CDR3 nucleotide sequence: TGTGCCAGCAGCTTAACGACGGGAGACACAGATACGCAGTATTTT.

The chain carries TRBV27 and TRBJ2-3; TRBD2 agrees at 7 bases. The CDR3 is 15 amino acids. The V gene's germline CDR1 is MNHEY and CDR2 SMNVEV (reference sequence). V shed 3 bases, J shed 4 bases, and the junction held 7 bases outside the gene matches. In DNA form, the CDR3 reads TGTGCCAGCAGTTTCGGGGGAGGGGCAGCAGATACGCAGTATTTT. Translating it yields CASSFGGGAADTQYF.

The V and J genes are TRBV6-5 and TRBJ1-1; D call uncertain. Germline V gene data show CDR1 as MNHEY and CDR2 as SVGAGI. CDR3 length equals 14 residues. Trimming left V 0 bases short and J 1 base short, with 6 bases between. CDR3 DNA: TGTGCCAGCAGTTACTCCCGAGGGAACACTGAAGCTTTCTTT. Encoded protein: CASSYSRGNTEAFF.

The chain links TRBV18 to TRBJ1-2, with D unresolved. Looked up from germline, CDR1 is KGHSH and CDR2 is LQKENI. The CDR3 is 13 residues long. Between the trimmed V and J ends, which lost 3 bases and 3 bases, there was a span of 8 bases. The CDR3 region is CASSPDGDYGYTF. CDR3 coding DNA: TGTGCCAGCTCACCTGACGGGGACTATGGCTACACCTTC.

The genes are TRBV7-9 and TRBJ1-4; D call uncertain. The CDR3 runs 15 residues. Trimming left V 4 bases short and J 7 bases short, with 16 bases between. The germline V gene has CDR1 SEHNR and CDR2 FQNEAQ (reference sequence). The CDR3 DNA follows: TGTGCCAGCAGCTCCGCGCCCCACGGGAGTGAAAAACTGTTTTTT. It encodes CASSSAPHGSEKLFF. The whole variable domain, remainder taken from reference TRBV7-9 and TRBJ1-4, is DTGVSQNPRHKITKRGQNVTFRCDPISEHNRLYWYRQTLGQGPEFLTYFQNEAQLEKSRLLSDRFSAERPKGSFSTLEIQRTEQGDSAMYLCASSSAPHGSEKLFFGSGTQLSVL.

V and J are TRBV7-2 and TRBJ2-7; D is unresolved. Germline loops: CDR1 SGHTA, CDR2 FQGNSA. V was trimmed by 3 bases and J by 2 bases, leaving 8 bases between them. The CDR3 spans 13 residues. CDR3 loop: CASSLRGPYEQYF. DNA for the CDR3: TGTGCCAGCAGCTTGCGCGGCCCCTACGAGCAGTACTTC.